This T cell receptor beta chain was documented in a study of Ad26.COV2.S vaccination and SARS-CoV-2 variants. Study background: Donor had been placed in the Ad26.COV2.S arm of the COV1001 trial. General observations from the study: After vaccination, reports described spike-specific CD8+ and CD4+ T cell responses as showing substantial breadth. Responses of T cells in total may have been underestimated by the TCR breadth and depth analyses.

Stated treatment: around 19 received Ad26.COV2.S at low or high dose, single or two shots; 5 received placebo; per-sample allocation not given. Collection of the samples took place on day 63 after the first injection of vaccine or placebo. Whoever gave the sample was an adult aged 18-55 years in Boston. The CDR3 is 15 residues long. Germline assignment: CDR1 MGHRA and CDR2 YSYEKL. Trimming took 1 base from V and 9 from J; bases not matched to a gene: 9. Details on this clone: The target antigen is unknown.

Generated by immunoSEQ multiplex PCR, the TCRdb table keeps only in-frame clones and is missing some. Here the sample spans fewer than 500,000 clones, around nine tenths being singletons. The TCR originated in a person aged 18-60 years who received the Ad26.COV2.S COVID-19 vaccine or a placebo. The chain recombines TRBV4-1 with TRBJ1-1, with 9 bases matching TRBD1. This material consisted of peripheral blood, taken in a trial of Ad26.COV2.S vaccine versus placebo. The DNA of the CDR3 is TGCGCCAGCAGCCAAGTTCCCGGACAGGGGATAAAAGCTTTCTTT. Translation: CASSQVPGQGIKAFF.